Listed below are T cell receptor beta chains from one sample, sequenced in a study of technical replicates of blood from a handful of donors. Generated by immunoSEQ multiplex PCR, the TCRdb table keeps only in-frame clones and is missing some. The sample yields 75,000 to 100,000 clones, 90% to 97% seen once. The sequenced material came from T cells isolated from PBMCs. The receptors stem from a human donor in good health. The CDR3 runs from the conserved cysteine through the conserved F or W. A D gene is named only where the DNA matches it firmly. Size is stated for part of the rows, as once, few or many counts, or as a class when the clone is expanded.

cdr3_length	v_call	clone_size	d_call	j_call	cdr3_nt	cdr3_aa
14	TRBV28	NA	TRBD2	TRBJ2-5	TGTGCCGTAGGGGTAGCGGGAAGCTTTGAGACCCAGTACTTC	CAVGVAGSFETQYF
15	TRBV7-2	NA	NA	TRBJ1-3	TGTGCCAGCAGCTACCCCAGGGGACCTAGAAACACCATATATTTT	CASSYPRGPRNTIYF
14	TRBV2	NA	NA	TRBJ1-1	TGTGCCAGCAGTGGAGGGTACGAGGACACTGAAGCTTTCTTT	CASSGGYEDTEAFF
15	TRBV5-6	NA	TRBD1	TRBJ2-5	TGTGCCAGCAGGGCTAGACAGGGGTACCAAGAGACCCAGTACTTC	CASRARQGYQETQYF
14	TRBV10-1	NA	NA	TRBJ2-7	TGCGCCAGCAGTGAATGGGGAGAGTCTGGCGAGCAGTACTTC	CASSEWGESGEQYF
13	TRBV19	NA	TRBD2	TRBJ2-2	TGTGCCAGTAGTAGCGGGAGGGCCGGGGAGCTGTTTTTT	CASSSGRAGELFF
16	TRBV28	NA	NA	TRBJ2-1	TGTGCCAGCAGTTTCAGAGGACAGAACCCCTACAATGAGCAGTTCTTC	CASSFRGQNPYNEQFF
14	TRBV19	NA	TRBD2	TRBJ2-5	TGTGCCAGTAGTCCCGGGACTAGCGGAGAGACCCAGTACTTC	CASSPGTSGETQYF
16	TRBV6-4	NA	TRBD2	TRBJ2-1	TGTGCCAGCAGTGGCGAAGGGACTAGCGGTTATAATGAGCAGTTCTTC	CASSGEGTSGYNEQFF
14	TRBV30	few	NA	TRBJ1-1	TGTGCCTGGCTACACAGGGCTACGAACACTGAAGCTTTCTTT	CAWLHRATNTEAFF
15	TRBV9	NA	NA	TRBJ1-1	TGTGCCAGCTCCCATCACCTCTCAGGGGACACTGAAGCTTTCTTT	CASSHHLSGDTEAFF
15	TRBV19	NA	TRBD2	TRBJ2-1	TGTGCCAGTAGTATCTCTAGCGGGATTTACAATGAGCAGTTCTTC	CASSISSGIYNEQFF